Following are 17 T cell receptor beta chains from one sample sequenced in a study of blood T cell repertoires in COVID-19. Profiling relied on immunoSEQ multiplex PCR, and the TCRdb table lists in-frame clones only, not all of them. The data show about 250,000 clones, 70% to 90% seen once. Specimen: peripheral blood. These receptors all stem from a man of 80 years or more with acute or convalescent COVID-19.

This chain connects TRBV6-6 to TRBJ1-1; D call uncertain. CDR3 length equals 14 residues. V shed 0 bases and J shed 1 base, with 6 bases lying between them. Germline lookup yields CDR1 MNHNY and CDR2 SVGAGI (reference sequence). The CDR3 sequence: CASSYSRENTEAFF. The CDR3 nucleotides are TGTGCCAGCAGTTACTCGAGGGAGAACACTGAAGCTTTCTTT.

CDR3 DNA: TGTGCCAGCAGCCTCCGGTTCTCTGGGGCCAACGTCCTGACTTTC. Its translation is CASSLRFSGANVLTF. The gene calls are TRBV9 and TRBJ2-6; the D is unclear. Germline assignment: CDR1 SGDLS and CDR2 YYNGEE. The CDR3 is made up of 15 amino acids. V was cut by 4 bases and J by 0 bases, with 8 bases left in between.

The gene calls are TRBV4-1 and TRBJ1-2, with D perhaps TRBD1 (6 bases). The V gene's germline CDR1 is MGHRA and CDR2 YSYEKL. The V end was cut by 0 bases, the J end by 1 base, with 18 bases between. The CDR3 runs to 18 residues. The CDR3, as DNA: TGCGCCAGCAGCCAAGATAAGATCCACGGGACAAGTAACTATGGCTACACCTTC. It yields the protein CASSQDKIHGTSNYGYTF.

This clone has only one observation. The chain's CDR3 is CASSYGLDSYNEQFF. CDR3 coding DNA: TGTGCCAGCAGCTACGGACTAGACTCCTACAATGAGCAGTTCTTC. The chain has TRBV9 and TRBJ2-1, with 7 bases that match TRBD2. The CDR3 consists of 15 residues. Germline V gene lookup returns CDR1 SGDLS and CDR2 YYNGEE. Germline trimming cut 4 bases from V and 0 bases from J; bases unmatched to any gene: 4.

A remark on this clone: Other DNA variants within this sample encode the same CDR3. The rearrangement links TRBV5-4 to TRBJ2-7, with 10 positions matching TRBD2. The CDR3 is made up of 15 amino acids. Germline-derived CDR1 and CDR2 are SGHNT and YYREEE (reference sequence). J was trimmed by 4 bases and V by 0 bases; bases with no gene match: 4. CDR3 coding DNA: TGTGCCAGCAGCTTGGGTTCTAGCGGGAGTTACGAGCAGTACTTC. Translated: CASSLGSSGSYEQYF.

This sequence joins TRBV5-1 and TRBJ2-5; 8 bases fit TRBD2. This CDR3 spans 16 amino acids. Germline trimming cut 5 bases from V and 5 bases from J; bases unmatched to any gene: 14. CDR1 is SGHRS, CDR2 YFSETQ, per germline. CDR3 DNA: TGCGCCAGCAGGGATAGGGGGGGGACTAGTGGTGAGACCCAGTACTTC. Residues: CASRDRGGTSGETQYF.

The chain combines TRBV5-4 with TRBJ1-2, with D possibly TRBD1 on 6 matching bases. This CDR3 comprises 13 residues. V lost 0 bases to trimming and J lost 7 bases, with 10 bases between them. Germline V lookup: CDR1 SGHNT, CDR2 YYREEE (reference sequence). Written as DNA, the CDR3 is TGTGCCAGCAGCTTGGACAGGGTGACTGGCTACACCTTC. Residues: CASSLDRVTGYTF. Using reference TRBV5-4 and TRBJ1-2 for the parts outside the CDR3, the full variable domain is ETGVTQSPTHLIKTRGQQVTLRCSSQSGHNTVSWYQQALGQGPQFIFQYYREEENGRGNFPPRFSGLQFPNYSSELNVNALELDDSALYLCASSLDRVTGYTFGSGTRLTVV.

In regard to this clone: The identical CDR3 is also encoded by other nucleotide sequences in the sample. V gene TRBV5-1 combines with J gene TRBJ1-2; D gene uncertain. The CDR3 consists of 14 residues. The ends were cut back, 0 bases at V and 0 bases at J, with 6 bases in the middle. The V gene's germline CDR1 is SGHRS and CDR2 YFSETQ. CDR3 bases: TGCGCCAGCAGCTTGGGGACTGCTAACTATGGCTACACCTTC. Translation gives CASSLGTANYGYTF.

This chain uses TRBV5-1 with TRBJ2-3, with TRBD2 identical over 9 bases. There are 16 residues in the CDR3. V gave up 6 bases and J gave up 4 bases; unmatched junction bases: 12. Germline CDR1 is SGHRS and CDR2 is YFSETQ. In DNA, the CDR3 is TGCGCCAGCACTCCCGCCTCCCTAGCGGGGCCAGATACGCAGTATTTT. It codes for CASTPASLAGPDTQYF. Variable domain in full (rest from reference TRBV5-1 and TRBJ2-3): KAGVTQTPRYLIKTRGQQVTLSCSPISGHRSVSWYQQTPGQGLQFLFEYFSETQRNKGNFPGRFSGRQFSNSRSEMNVSTLELGDSALYLCASTPASLAGPDTQYFGPGTRLTVL.

The rearrangement links TRBV6-5 to TRBJ2-2, with a possible D match to TRBD2 (5 bases). Germline-derived CDR1 and CDR2 are MNHEY and SVGAGI. The CDR3 contains 15 residues. V shed 6 bases and J shed 0 bases, with 11 bases lying between them. Here the CDR3 DNA reads TGTGCCAGCAGAGTCGGGATGGCGAACACCGGGGAGCTGTTTTTT. It codes for CASRVGMANTGELFF.

This chain connects TRBV9 to TRBJ2-7, with D uncertain. Deletions cut 2 bases from V and 5 bases from J, with 17 bases between. Germline values: CDR1 SGDLS, CDR2 YYNGEE. The CDR3 consists of 15 residues. The DNA of the CDR3 is TGTGCCAGCAGCGTTACCGGGTCCCCCAACGACGAGCAGTACTTC. Protein: CASSVTGSPNDEQYF.

The rearrangement uses TRBV5-1 and TRBJ1-5; a weak D match, TRBD1 (6 bases). V was shortened by 2 bases and J by 0 bases, with 9 bases between the two germline ends. Germline CDR1 and CDR2: SGHRS and YFSETQ. The CDR3 runs 15 residues. CDR3 in DNA: TGCGCCAGCAGCTTAACAGGGAATAGCAATCAGCCCCAGCATTTT. Protein: CASSLTGNSNQPQHF.

This sequence joins TRBV5-5 and TRBJ2-3; 7 bases fit TRBD1. Germline CDR1 is SGHKS and CDR2 is YYEKEE (reference sequence). V shed 4 bases, J shed 2 bases, and the junction held 10 bases outside the gene matches. The CDR3 sequence is 16 residues long. The CDR3 DNA sequence: TGTGCCAGCAGCCGCCTGGACAGGCTTGACACAGATACGCAGTATTTT. Its protein product is CASSRLDRLDTDTQYF.

The rearrangement joins TRBV27 to TRBJ2-3; D not resolved. Trimming took off 5 bases at V and 5 bases at J, with 5 bases between the two ends. CDR3 length: 11 amino acids. Germline V CDR1 and CDR2: MNHEY, SMNVEV (reference sequence). This CDR3 is CASSPLDTQYF. The CDR3 bases are TGTGCCAGCAGTCCCCTAGATACGCAGTATTTT.

The chain joins TRBV7-2 to TRBJ2-1, with no clear D. Trimming took 2 bases from V and 4 from J, leaving 6 bases between them. The CDR3 length is 13 residues. Germline CDR1 SGHTA, CDR2 FQGNSA. The CDR3 sequence: CASSLYRYNEQFF. CDR3 nucleotides: TGTGCCAGCAGCTTATACAGATACAATGAGCAGTTCTTC.

The rearrangement uses TRBV29-1 and TRBJ2-7; TRBD2 matches 12 bases. With 3 bases clipped from V and 1 base from J, the junction kept 4 bases outside the gene matches. This CDR3 region has 15 residues. Germline loops: CDR1 SQVTM, CDR2 ANQGSEA. As DNA, the CDR3 is TGCAGCGTTGAGAGACTAGCGGGGGCTTCCTACGAGCAGTACTTC. Amino acids: CSVERLAGASYEQYF.

The J gene is TRBJ2-1, the V gene TRBV4-1, with 9 bases lining up with TRBD1. The CDR3 has 17 residues. CDR1 is MGHRA and CDR2 is YSYEKL in the germline V gene. V lost 0 bases and J lost 4; bases outside the gene matches: 7. The CDR3 DNA sequence: TGCGCCAGCAGCCAAGACGCCGACAGGGGGAAATACAATGAGCAGTTCTTC. Amino acid sequence: CASSQDADRGKYNEQFF.